This T cell receptor (beta chain) was captured in a study of regulatory T cells in long-lasting Graves disease. In the study overall: The criterion for persistent Graves' disease was over 5 years of antithyroid drugs with positive TSH receptor antibodies. The study's findings and limits: Newly diagnosed disease favored TRBV20-1 and TRBJ2-1 over persistent disease.

Time point described: persistent/refractory GD, antithyroid drugs over 5 years with positive TRAb. Isolated PBMC RNA provided the starting material for the TCR library. The authors drew patients from an endocrinology department in Xi'an, China. The CDR3 has 13 residues. V dropped 6 bases and J dropped 2 bases, with 12 bases sitting between them. Germline CDR1 is DFQATT and CDR2 is SNEGSKA (reference sequence). As concerns this clonotype: Its target is unknown.

Assembly of TCR beta libraries relied on iRepertoire HTBI primers together with Arm-PCR of CDR3 regions. TCRdb re-called the multiplex PCR reads through MiXCR, storing one row per CDR3 protein. The table includes roughly 400,000 distinct CDR3 sequences, under 25% detected once. The sequence came from a female donor with Graves disease. Source: peripheral blood mononuclear cells (PBMCs), taken when the disease was refractory, from a patient treated with antithyroid drugs. J is TRBJ2-3 and V is TRBV20-1, with D perhaps TRBD2 (5 bases). The CDR3 nucleotides read TGCAGTGCCCCACAGCGGTACACAGATACGCAGTATTTT. As protein: CSAPQRYTDTQYF.